A selection of T cell receptor beta chains follows, all from one sample in a study of early T cells in non-severe SARS-CoV-2 infection. Each CDR3 protein gets one entry after TCRdb re-called the 5' RACE reads with MiXCR. The sample includes roughly 71,000 distinct CDR3 sequences, roughly an eighth of them seen just once. The sample taken for sequencing was whole blood. The source of these receptors is an adult who was a healthcare worker with PCR-confirmed SARS-CoV-2 infection or an uninfected control (not recorded which). The CDR3 runs from the conserved cysteine through the conserved F or W. Fields, in order: CDR3 protein, CDR3 DNA, J gene, V gene, D gene, clone size. A D gene is named only where the DNA matches it firmly. The size entry is marked missing in some rows and otherwise reads once, few, many or a size class.

CASSQAGTGYHGYTF,TGCGCCAGCAGCCAAGCCGGGACAGGTTATCATGGCTACACCTTC,TRBJ1-2,TRBV4-3,TRBD1,.
CASSPYWYQETQYF,TGTGCCAGCAGCCCGTACTGGTACCAAGAGACCCAGTACTTC,TRBJ2-5,TRBV11-2,.,few
CASSLDRVRGYTF,TGTGCCAGCAGCCTCGACAGGGTCCGAGGCTACACCTTC,TRBJ1-2,TRBV6-2/TRBV6-3,TRBD1,few
CASSPGTKNTEAFF,TGTGCCAGCAGCCCAGGGACGAAGAACACTGAAGCTTTCTTT,TRBJ1-1,TRBV5-4,.,.
CASSLVIGNTEAFF,TGTGCCAGCAGCCTAGTAATCGGGAACACTGAAGCTTTCTTT,TRBJ1-1,TRBV3-1,.,.
CASSGADRDQPQHF,TGTGCCAGTAGTGGGGCGGACAGGGATCAGCCCCAGCATTTT,TRBJ1-5,TRBV19,TRBD1,many
CASDLYMGQGNEQYF,TGTGCCAGCGATCTTTATATGGGACAGGGGAACGAGCAGTACTTC,TRBJ2-7,TRBV6-1,TRBD1,many
CASSYGGSYEQYF,TGTGCCAGCAGTTACGGAGGATCCTACGAGCAGTACTTC,TRBJ2-7,TRBV6-5,.,.
CSVRLQGRRGETQYF,TGCAGCGTTCGCTTACAGGGGCGTAGGGGAGAGACCCAGTACTTC,TRBJ2-5,TRBV29-1,TRBD1,many
CASSLWAGTDTQYF,TGCGCCAGCAGCTTGTGGGCAGGCACAGATACGCAGTATTTT,TRBJ2-3,TRBV5-1,.,.
CASSLSRVRTEAFF,TGTGCCAGCAGCCTATCGAGGGTTAGAACTGAAGCTTTCTTT,TRBJ1-1,TRBV11-2,.,.
CASSFRLRDGELFF,TGTGCCAGCAGCTTTAGACTACGGGACGGGGAGCTGTTTTTT,TRBJ2-2,TRBV7-9,.,many
CAISERASGSSETQYF,TGTGCCATCAGTGAGAGGGCTAGCGGGAGTTCGGAGACCCAGTACTTC,TRBJ2-5,TRBV10-3,TRBD2,many
CASSHLEGQPQHF,TGCGCCAGCAGCCACCTGGAGGGACAGCCCCAGCATTTT,TRBJ1-5,TRBV4-1,.,few
CASSQERSRVASPLHF,TGCGCCAGCAGCCAAGAAAGGAGTCGGGTAGCTTCACCCCTCCACTTT,TRBJ1-6,TRBV4-1,.,many
CSALPDRGYGYTF,TGCAGTGCCCTCCCGGACAGGGGCTATGGCTACACCTTC,TRBJ1-2,TRBV20-1,TRBD1,few
CASTTPVSYEQYF,TGTGCCAGCACCACACCCGTGTCCTACGAGCAGTACTTC,TRBJ2-7,TRBV6-6,.,once
CSVDPGSGYGYTF,TGCAGCGTTGACCCGGGATCCGGCTATGGCTACACCTTC,TRBJ1-2,TRBV29-1,.,.
CASSQVIAGGLVSRADTQYF,TGCGCCAGCAGCCAAGTGATAGCGGGGGGCCTCGTGAGTAGGGCAGATACGCAGTATTTT,TRBJ2-3,TRBV4-1,TRBD2,.
CASSLFGDEQYF,TGTGCCAGCAGCCTTTTTGGGGACGAGCAGTACTTC,TRBJ2-7,TRBV7-9,.,.
CASRRQGAYEQYF,TGTGCCAGCAGGAGACAGGGGGCCTACGAGCAGTACTTC,TRBJ2-7,TRBV6-2/TRBV6-3,TRBD1,.
CASSPTGTGLSETQYF,TGTGCCAGCAGTCCCACCGGGACAGGACTTTCAGAGACCCAGTACTTC,TRBJ2-5,TRBV6-1,TRBD1,many
CASRKTDGKDYGYTF,TGTGCCAGCAGGAAAACGGATGGGAAAGACTATGGCTACACCTTC,TRBJ1-2,TRBV6-1,.,many
CASSKRPARGQPQHF,TGTGCCAGCAGCAAACGCCCCGCGCGCGGTCAGCCCCAGCATTTT,TRBJ1-5,TRBV21-1,.,many
CASIKRYRGPHEQYF,TGTGCCAGCATCAAGAGGTATAGGGGGCCCCACGAGCAGTACTTC,TRBJ2-7,TRBV12-3/TRBV12-4,TRBD1,.
CASSRDRGNSPLHF,TGTGCCAGCAGCAGGGACAGGGGGAATTCACCCCTCCACTTT,TRBJ1-6,TRBV6-5,TRBD1,.
CSVEGLAGVPAEQYF,TGCAGCGTTGAGGGACTAGCGGGAGTTCCGGCCGAGCAGTACTTC,TRBJ2-7,TRBV29-1,TRBD2,many
CASSLRAVDGYTF,TGTGCCAGCAGCTTACGGGCAGTAGATGGCTACACCTTC,TRBJ1-2,TRBV7-9,.,few
CASSFQGPTEAFF,TGTGCCAGCAGCTTTCAGGGCCCCACTGAAGCTTTCTTT,TRBJ1-1,TRBV11-1,.,few
CASSLGLAGTGEKLFF,TGCGCCAGCAGCTTGGGGTTGGCCGGGACAGGTGAAAAACTGTTTTTT,TRBJ1-4,TRBV5-1,TRBD1,few
CASGLDIRTVYGYTF,TGTGCCAGCGGCTTAGATATCCGGACGGTCTATGGCTACACCTTC,TRBJ1-2,TRBV11-2,.,.
CASSLGPQGPTGELFF,TGCGCCAGCAGCTTGGGACCCCAAGGCCCAACCGGGGAGCTGTTTTTT,TRBJ2-2,TRBV5-1,.,few
CASSQVRGGAEQYF,TGTGCCAGCAGCCAAGTTCGCGGTGGGGCGGAGCAGTACTTC,TRBJ2-7,TRBV14,.,many
CASSLAGPSGANVLTF,TGTGCCAGCAGCTTAGCGGGGCCTTCTGGGGCCAACGTCCTGACTTTC,TRBJ2-6,TRBV7-2,.,.
CASSSLGQMNTEAFF,TGTGCCAGCAGCTCATTGGGACAGATGAACACTGAAGCTTTCTTT,TRBJ1-1,TRBV2,TRBD1,many
CASSVGESDEQYF,TGTGCCAGCAGTGTAGGGGAGTCAGACGAGCAGTACTTC,TRBJ2-7,TRBV7-8,.,few
CSVELPGSNEKLFF,TGCAGCGTTGAACTCCCGGGATCCAATGAAAAACTGTTTTTT,TRBJ1-4,TRBV29-1,.,.
CASSQGGPGTPLEQYF,TGTGCCAGCAGCCAAGGGGGTCCGGGGACTCCCCTCGAGCAGTACTTC,TRBJ2-7,TRBV14,.,many
CASSEGGPPGELFF,TGTGCCAGCAGCGAAGGAGGACCCCCCGGGGAGCTGTTTTTT,TRBJ2-2,TRBV3-1,.,many
CSAVRGTQYF,TGCAGCGCTGTGAGGGGGACTCAGTACTTC,TRBJ2-5,TRBV29-1,.,few
CASSLDGWNVQYF,TGTGCCAGCAGTTTAGATGGCTGGAACGTTCAGTACTTC,TRBJ2-4,TRBV12-3/TRBV12-4,.,few
CASSWGLYNEQFF,TGTGCCAGCAGCTGGGGACTCTACAATGAGCAGTTCTTC,TRBJ2-1,TRBV7-8,.,many
CASSLVGSSQETQYF,TGTGCCAGCAGCTTAGTGGGCAGTAGCCAAGAGACCCAGTACTTC,TRBJ2-5,TRBV11-2,.,many
CATSRVPGLQNTGELFF,TGTGCCACCAGCAGAGTACCGGGACTCCAAAACACCGGGGAGCTGTTTTTT,TRBJ2-2,TRBV15,.,few
CASSLRGISGANVLTF,TGTGCCAGCAGCTTGAGGGGGATCTCTGGGGCCAACGTCCTGACTTTC,TRBJ2-6,TRBV5-6,.,many
CSAVKYTGELFF,TGCAGTGCCGTAAAGTATACCGGGGAGCTGTTTTTT,TRBJ2-2,TRBV20-1,.,.
CSAPTAIGNEQFF,TGCAGCGCACCGACAGCTATTGGCAATGAGCAGTTCTTC,TRBJ2-1,TRBV29-1,.,few
CASSPNLNTQYF,TGTGCCAGCAGTCCCAACCTCAATACGCAGTATTTT,TRBJ2-3,TRBV12-3/TRBV12-4,.,.
CSARGWDRTYEQYF,TGCAGTGCTAGAGGTTGGGACCGCACCTACGAGCAGTACTTC,TRBJ2-7,TRBV20-1,.,.
CASSRPGQGEEKLFF,TGTGCCAGCAGCCGCCCGGGACAGGGGGAGGAAAAACTGTTTTTT,TRBJ1-4,TRBV5-6,TRBD1,.
CASSLIAGGSEQFF,TGTGCCAGCAGCTTAATAGCGGGGGGAAGTGAGCAGTTCTTC,TRBJ2-1,TRBV7-3,TRBD2,few
CASSQAKVYMNTEAFF,TGTGCCAGCAGCCAAGCCAAGGTCTACATGAACACTGAAGCTTTCTTT,TRBJ1-1,TRBV4-2,.,many
CASSSGTSWNIQYF,TGTGCCAGCAGCTCCGGGACTAGCTGGAACATTCAGTACTTC,TRBJ2-4,TRBV7-9,TRBD2,few
CSARPSGTATGELFF,TGCAGTGCTAGACCCTCCGGGACAGCCACCGGGGAGCTGTTTTTT,TRBJ2-2,TRBV20-1,TRBD1,many
CASSLASDRGLGNIQYF,TGTGCCAGCAGCTTAGCATCGGACAGGGGGCTTGGAAACATTCAGTACTTC,TRBJ2-4,TRBV7-9,TRBD1,.
CSVGQDYGYTF,TGCAGCGTGGGACAGGATTATGGCTACACCTTC,TRBJ1-2,TRBV29-1,TRBD1,.
CASSGPRSGGTLEQYF,TGTGCCAGCAGCGGGCCCCGGAGCGGGGGAACACTAGAGCAGTACTTC,TRBJ2-7,TRBV7-9,TRBD2,.
CSARGQGALYEQYF,TGCAGTGCTAGAGGACAGGGGGCGCTTTACGAGCAGTACTTC,TRBJ2-7,TRBV20-1,TRBD1,.
CASKVAGDEAFF,TGTGCCAGCAAGGTAGCAGGGGATGAAGCTTTCTTT,TRBJ1-1,TRBV28,.,.
CASSQDPSGSPQETQYF,TGTGCCAGCAGCCAAGACCCTAGCGGGAGCCCTCAAGAGACCCAGTACTTC,TRBJ2-5,TRBV4-2,TRBD2,.